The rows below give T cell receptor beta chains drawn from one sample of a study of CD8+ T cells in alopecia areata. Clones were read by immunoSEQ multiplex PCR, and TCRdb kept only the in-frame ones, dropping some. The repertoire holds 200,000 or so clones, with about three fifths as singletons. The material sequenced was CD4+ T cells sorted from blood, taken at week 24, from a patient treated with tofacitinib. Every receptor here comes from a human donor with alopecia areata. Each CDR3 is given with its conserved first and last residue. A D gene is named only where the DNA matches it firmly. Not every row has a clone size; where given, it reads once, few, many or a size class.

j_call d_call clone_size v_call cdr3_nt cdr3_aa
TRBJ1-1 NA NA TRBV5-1 TGCGCCAGCAGCTTGGTCGGCTCGGGGGGCACTGAAGCTTTCTTT CASSLVGSGGTEAFF
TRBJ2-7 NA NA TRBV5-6 TGTGCCAGCAGCTTGGTCGGGCAGGGAGTGGACGAGCAGTACTTC CASSLVGQGVDEQYF
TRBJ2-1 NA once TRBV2 TGTGCCAGCAGGACAGGCAACAATGAGCAGTTCTTC CASRTGNNEQFF
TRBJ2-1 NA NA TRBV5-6 TGTGCCAGCAGCGACACAGGTTATGAGCAGTTCTTC CASSDTGYEQFF
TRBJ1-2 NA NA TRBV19 TGTGCCAGTAATGACAGATACTATGGCTACACCTTC CASNDRYYGYTF
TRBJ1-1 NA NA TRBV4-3 TGCGCCAGCAGCCAAGACCCACAGGGAGAGGCTGAAGCTTTCTTT CASSQDPQGEAEAFF
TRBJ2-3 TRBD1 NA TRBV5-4 TGTGCCAGCAGCCTGAAGACAGGGACAGATACGCAGTATTTT CASSLKTGTDTQYF
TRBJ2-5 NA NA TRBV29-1 TGCAGCGTACGAAAAGAGACCCAGTACTTC CSVRKETQYF
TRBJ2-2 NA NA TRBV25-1 TGTGCCAGCAGTGTTCCCGTTCCCGGGGAGCTGTTTTTT CASSVPVPGELFF
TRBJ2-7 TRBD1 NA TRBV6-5 TGTGCCAGCTGTAAACAGGGACAGGGCGCCTACGAGCAGTACTTC CASCKQGQGAYEQYF
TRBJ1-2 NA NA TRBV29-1 TGCAGCGTTGAAACCGGTGTGATGGGCGGCTACACCTTC CSVETGVMGGYTF
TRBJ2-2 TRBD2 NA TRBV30 TGTGCCTGGAGTGTACGAGAAAGACTAGCTTCCCACACCGGGGAGCTGTTTTTT CAWSVRERLASHTGELFF
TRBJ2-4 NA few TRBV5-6 TGTGCCAGCAGCTTGGTGGTAGCCAAAAACATTCAGTACTTC CASSLVVAKNIQYF
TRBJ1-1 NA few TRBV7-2 TGTGCCAGCAGCTTACAGATCCCCGAAAACGCTTTCTTT CASSLQIPENAFF
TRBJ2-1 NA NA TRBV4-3 TGCGCCAGCAGCCAAGTGGGCCTCAACAATGAGCAGTTCTTC CASSQVGLNNEQFF
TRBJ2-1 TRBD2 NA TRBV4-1 TGCGCCAGCAGTCAACTAGCGGGGGATGAGCAGTTCTTC CASSQLAGDEQFF
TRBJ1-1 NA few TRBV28 TGTGCCAGCAGCTCATCGGGACACCACCCCACCCAAGACACTGAAGCTTTCTTT CASSSSGHHPTQDTEAFF
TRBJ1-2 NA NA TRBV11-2 TGTGCCAGCAGCTTAGAGCCGGGCGCTGGCTACACCTTC CASSLEPGAGYTF
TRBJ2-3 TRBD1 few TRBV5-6 TGTGCCAGTAGGGGGCTGGGTACGCAGTATTTT CASRGLGTQYF
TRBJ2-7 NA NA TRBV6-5 TGTGCCAGCAGTGTGAGGGGCGACGAGCAGTACTTC CASSVRGDEQYF
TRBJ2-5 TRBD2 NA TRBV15 TGTGCCACCAGCGAAGGGACTAGCGGGGGAATGGAGACCCAGTACTTC CATSEGTSGGMETQYF
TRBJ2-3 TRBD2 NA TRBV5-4 TGTGCCAGCAGCACCCGGACTAGCGGGATGGGATGGGCGCAGTATTTT CASSTRTSGMGWAQYF
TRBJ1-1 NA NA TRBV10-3 TGTGCCATCAGTTCAGGGGTCATGAACACTGAAGCTTTCTTT CAISSGVMNTEAFF
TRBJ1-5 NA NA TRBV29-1 TGCAGCGTTGCCGATACGACTAATCAGCCCCAGCATTTT CSVADTTNQPQHF
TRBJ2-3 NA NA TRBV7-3 TGTGCCAGCAGCTTAACGGGTCCCACAGATACGCAGTATTTT CASSLTGPTDTQYF
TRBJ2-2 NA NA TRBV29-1 TGCAGCGTCGATGGTGGCACCGGGGAGCTGTTTTTT CSVDGGTGELFF
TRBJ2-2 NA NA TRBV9 TGTGCCAGCAGTCAGGACACAAGGAACACCGGGGAGCTGTTTTTT CASSQDTRNTGELFF
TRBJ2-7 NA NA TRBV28 TGTGCCAGCAGAAACACAGGGAACGAGCAGTACTTC CASRNTGNEQYF
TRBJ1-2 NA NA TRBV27 TGTGCCAGCAGTACCCGGGACGGAGAATACTATGGCTACACCTTC CASSTRDGEYYGYTF
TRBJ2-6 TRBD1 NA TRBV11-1 TGTGCCAGCAGCTGGGACAGATCTGGGGCCAACGTCCTGACTTTC CASSWDRSGANVLTF
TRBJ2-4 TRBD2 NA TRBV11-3 TGTGCCAGCAGCTCGGCGACTAGCGGGATTACCACTTCAGCCAAAAACATTCAGTACTTC CASSSATSGITTSAKNIQYF
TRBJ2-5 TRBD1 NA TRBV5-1 TGCGCCAGCAGCTGGACAGGATCCATCCAAGAGACCCAGTACTTC CASSWTGSIQETQYF
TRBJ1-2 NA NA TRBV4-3 TGCGCCAGCAGCCAAGTTGGGCAAGGGGGCTACACCTTC CASSQVGQGGYTF
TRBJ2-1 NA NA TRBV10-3 TGTGCCATCAGTGAGTCGATGGTAGCGAGTGGTTTGAGTAATGAGCAGTTCTTC CAISESMVASGLSNEQFF
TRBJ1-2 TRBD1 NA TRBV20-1 TGCAGTGCTCAGGGGGCGCACGGCTACACCTTC CSAQGAHGYTF
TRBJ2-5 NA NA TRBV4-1 TGCGCCAGCAGCCACCCCAAGCGCCCCGGACCCCAAGAGACCCAGTACTTC CASSHPKRPGPQETQYF
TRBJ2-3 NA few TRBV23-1 TGCGCCAACCCACGCGGGGGAGGGGGAGATACGCAGTATTTT CANPRGGGGDTQYF
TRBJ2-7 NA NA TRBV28 TGTGCCAGCCGCCTCTCCTACGAGCAGTACTTC CASRLSYEQYF
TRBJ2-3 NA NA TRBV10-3 TGTGCCATCAGTGAGATTGGGAGCACAGATACGCAGTATTTT CAISEIGSTDTQYF
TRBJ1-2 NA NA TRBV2 TGTGCCAGCACCGCCCTGGATCCTAACTATGGCTACACCTTC CASTALDPNYGYTF